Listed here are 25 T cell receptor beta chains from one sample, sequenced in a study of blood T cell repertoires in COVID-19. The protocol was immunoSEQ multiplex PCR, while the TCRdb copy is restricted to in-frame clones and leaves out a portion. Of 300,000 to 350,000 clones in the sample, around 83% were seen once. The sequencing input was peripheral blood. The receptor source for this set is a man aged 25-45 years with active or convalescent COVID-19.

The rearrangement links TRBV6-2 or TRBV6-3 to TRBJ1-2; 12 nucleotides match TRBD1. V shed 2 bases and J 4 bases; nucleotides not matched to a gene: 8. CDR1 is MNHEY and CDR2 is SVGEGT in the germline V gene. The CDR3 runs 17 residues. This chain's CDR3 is CASSYAGTGGAGYGYTF. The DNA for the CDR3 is TGTGCCAGCAGTTACGCCGGGACAGGGGGCGCGGGCTATGGCTACACCTTC.

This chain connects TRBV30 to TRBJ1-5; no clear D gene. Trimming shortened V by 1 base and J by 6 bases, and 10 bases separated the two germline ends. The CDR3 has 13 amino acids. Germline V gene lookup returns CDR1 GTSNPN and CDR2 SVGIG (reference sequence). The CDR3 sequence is CAWSAGPGQPQHF. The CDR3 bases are TGTGCCTGGAGTGCTGGGCCTGGTCAGCCCCAGCATTTT.

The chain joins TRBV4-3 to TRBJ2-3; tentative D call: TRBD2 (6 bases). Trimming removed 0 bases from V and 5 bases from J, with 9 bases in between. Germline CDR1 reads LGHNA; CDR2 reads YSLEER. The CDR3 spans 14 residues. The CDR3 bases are TGCGCCAGCAGCCAAGAACCGGGACTAGATACGCAGTATTTT. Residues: CASSQEPGLDTQYF.

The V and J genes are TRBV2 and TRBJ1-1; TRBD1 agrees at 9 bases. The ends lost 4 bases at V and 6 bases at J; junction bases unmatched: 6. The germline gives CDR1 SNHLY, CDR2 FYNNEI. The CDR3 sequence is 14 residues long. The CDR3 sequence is CASSGGGQGSEAFF. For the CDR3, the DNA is TGTGCCAGCAGTGGGGGGGGACAGGGATCTGAAGCTTTCTTT.

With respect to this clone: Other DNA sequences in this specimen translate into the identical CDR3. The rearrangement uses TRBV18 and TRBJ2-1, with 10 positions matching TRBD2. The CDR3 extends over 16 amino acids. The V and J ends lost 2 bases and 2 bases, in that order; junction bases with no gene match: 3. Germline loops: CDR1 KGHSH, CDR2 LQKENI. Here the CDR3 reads CASSPGLAGAYNEQFF. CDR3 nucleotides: TGTGCCAGCTCACCAGGCCTAGCGGGAGCCTACAATGAGCAGTTCTTC.

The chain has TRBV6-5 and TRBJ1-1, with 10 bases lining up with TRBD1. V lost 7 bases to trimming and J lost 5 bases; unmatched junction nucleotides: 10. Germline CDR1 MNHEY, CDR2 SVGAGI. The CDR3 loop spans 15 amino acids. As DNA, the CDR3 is TGTGCCAGCAATTCCTGGGACAGGGGAGGAACTGAAGCTTTCTTT. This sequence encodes CASNSWDRGGTEAFF.

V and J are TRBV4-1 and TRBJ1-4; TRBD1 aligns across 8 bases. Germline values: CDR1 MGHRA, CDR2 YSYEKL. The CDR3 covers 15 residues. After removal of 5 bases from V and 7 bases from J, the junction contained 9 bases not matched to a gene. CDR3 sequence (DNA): TGCGCCAGCAGCGGACCGGGACAGGTGCTTGAAAAACTGTTTTTT. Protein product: CASSGPGQVLEKLFF.

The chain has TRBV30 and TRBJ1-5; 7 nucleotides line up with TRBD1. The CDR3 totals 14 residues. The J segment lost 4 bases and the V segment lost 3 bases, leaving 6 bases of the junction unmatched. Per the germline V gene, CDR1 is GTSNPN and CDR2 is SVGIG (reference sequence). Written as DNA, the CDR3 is TGTGCCTGGAGCGAAGGGACAGTTAATCAGCCCCAGCATTTT. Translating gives CAWSEGTVNQPQHF.

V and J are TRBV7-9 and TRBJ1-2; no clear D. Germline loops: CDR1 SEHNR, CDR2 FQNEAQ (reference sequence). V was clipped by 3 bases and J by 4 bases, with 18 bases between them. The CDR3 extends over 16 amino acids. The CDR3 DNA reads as TGTGCCAGCAGCTTTGGTAATGGGGAAAGCGGCTATGGCTACACCTTC. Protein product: CASSFGNGESGYGYTF.

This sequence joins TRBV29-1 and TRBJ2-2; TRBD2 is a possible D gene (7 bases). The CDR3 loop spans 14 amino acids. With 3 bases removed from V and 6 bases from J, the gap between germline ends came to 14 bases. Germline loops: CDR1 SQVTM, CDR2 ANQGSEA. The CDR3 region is CSVEGVGGAGELFF. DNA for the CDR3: TGCAGCGTTGAGGGTGTAGGGGGGGCCGGGGAGCTGTTTTTT.

CDR3 residues: CASNNQGGTEAFF. DNA for the CDR3: TGTGCCAGCAACAACCAGGGGGGCACTGAAGCTTTCTTT. V and J are TRBV12-3 or TRBV12-4 and TRBJ1-1; the match to TRBD1 covers 7 bases. This CDR3 is 13 amino acids long. J lost 4 bases, V lost 7 bases, and 6 bases had no gene match.

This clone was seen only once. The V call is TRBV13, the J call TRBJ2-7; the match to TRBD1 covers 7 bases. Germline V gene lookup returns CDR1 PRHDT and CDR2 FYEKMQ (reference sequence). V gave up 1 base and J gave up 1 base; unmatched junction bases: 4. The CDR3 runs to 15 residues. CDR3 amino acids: CASSLVGRGSYEQYF. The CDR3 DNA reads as TGTGCCAGCAGCTTAGTTGGCAGGGGGTCCTACGAGCAGTACTTC.

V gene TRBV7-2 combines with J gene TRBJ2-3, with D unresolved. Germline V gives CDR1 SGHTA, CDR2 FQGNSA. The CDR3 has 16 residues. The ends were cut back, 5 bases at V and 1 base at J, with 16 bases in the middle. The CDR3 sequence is CASSPQVAEGTDTQYF. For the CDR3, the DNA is TGTGCCAGCAGCCCACAAGTAGCTGAGGGCACAGATACGCAGTATTTT.

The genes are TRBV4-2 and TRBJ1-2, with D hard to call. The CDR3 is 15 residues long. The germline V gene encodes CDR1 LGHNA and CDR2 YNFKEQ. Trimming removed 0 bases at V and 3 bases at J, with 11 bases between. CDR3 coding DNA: TGTGCCAGCAGCCAAGATAACGAGGGCTACTATGGCTACACCTTC. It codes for CASSQDNEGYYGYTF.

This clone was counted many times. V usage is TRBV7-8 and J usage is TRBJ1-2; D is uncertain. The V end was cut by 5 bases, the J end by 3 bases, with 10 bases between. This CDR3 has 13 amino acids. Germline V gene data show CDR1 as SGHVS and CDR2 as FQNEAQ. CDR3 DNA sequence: TGTGCCAGCAGCCTCGGGAGGGACTATGGCTACACCTTC. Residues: CASSLGRDYGYTF.

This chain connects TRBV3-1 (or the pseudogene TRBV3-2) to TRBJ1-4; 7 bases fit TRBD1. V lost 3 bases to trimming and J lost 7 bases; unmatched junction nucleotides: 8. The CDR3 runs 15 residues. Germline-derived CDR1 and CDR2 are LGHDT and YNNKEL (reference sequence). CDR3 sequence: CASSQEGGLAEKLFF. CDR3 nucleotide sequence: TGTGCCAGCAGCCAGGAAGGGGGCCTAGCTGAAAAACTGTTTTTT.

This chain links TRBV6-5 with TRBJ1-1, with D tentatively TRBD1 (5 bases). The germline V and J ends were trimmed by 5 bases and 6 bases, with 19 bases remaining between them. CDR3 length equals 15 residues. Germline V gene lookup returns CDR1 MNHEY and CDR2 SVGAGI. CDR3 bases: TGTGCCAGCAGTCTTTCCCGGGGGGGAGGCGCTGAAGCTTTCTTT. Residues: CASSLSRGGGAEAFF.

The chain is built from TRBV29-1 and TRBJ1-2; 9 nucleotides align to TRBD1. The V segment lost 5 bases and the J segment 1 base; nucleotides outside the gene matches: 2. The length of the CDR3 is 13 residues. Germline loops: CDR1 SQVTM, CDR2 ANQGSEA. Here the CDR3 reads CSVWDRVNYGYTF. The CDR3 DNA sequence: TGCAGCGTTTGGGACAGGGTTAACTATGGCTACACCTTC.

CDR3 protein: CASSESRRGELFF. CDR3 DNA: TGTGCCAGCAGTGAATCGCGAAGAGGGGAGCTGTTTTTT. The chain employs TRBV25-1 and TRBJ2-2; D not certain. The CDR3 has 13 amino acids. Trimming left V 1 base short and J 8 bases short, with 8 bases between. Germline V lookup: CDR1 MGHDK, CDR2 SYGVNS. The complete variable domain, with remaining parts taken from reference TRBV25-1 and TRBJ2-2, reads EADIYQTPRYLVIGTGKKITLECSQTMGHDKMYWYQQDPGMELHLIHYSYGVNSTEKGDLSSESTVSRIRTEHFPLTLESARPSHTSQYLCASSESRRGELFFGEGSRLTVL.

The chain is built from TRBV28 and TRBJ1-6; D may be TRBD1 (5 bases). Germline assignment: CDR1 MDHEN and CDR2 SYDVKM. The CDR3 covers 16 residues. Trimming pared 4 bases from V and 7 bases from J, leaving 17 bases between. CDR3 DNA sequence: TGTGCCAGCAGTTCCCTCAGGGTAGGAGTAAATTCACCCCTCCACTTT. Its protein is CASSSLRVGVNSPLHF.

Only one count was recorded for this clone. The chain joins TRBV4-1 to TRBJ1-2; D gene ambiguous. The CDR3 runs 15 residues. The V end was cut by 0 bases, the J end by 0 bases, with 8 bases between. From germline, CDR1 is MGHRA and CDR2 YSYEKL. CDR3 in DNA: TGCGCCAGCAGCCAAGAAGTAGGAGCTAACTATGGCTACACCTTC. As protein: CASSQEVGANYGYTF.

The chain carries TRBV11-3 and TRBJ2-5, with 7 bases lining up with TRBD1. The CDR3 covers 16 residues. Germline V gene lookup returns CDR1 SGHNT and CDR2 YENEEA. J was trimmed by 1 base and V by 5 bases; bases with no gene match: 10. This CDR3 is CASSRPGQQPQETQYF. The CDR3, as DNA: TGTGCCAGCAGCAGACCGGGACAGCAACCCCAAGAGACCCAGTACTTC.

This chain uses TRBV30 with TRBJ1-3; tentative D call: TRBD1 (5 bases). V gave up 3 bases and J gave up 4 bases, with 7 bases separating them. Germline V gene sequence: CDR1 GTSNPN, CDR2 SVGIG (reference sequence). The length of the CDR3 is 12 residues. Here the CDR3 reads CAWSSGGNTIYF. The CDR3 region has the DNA TGTGCCTGGAGCTCAGGGGGAAACACCATATATTTT.

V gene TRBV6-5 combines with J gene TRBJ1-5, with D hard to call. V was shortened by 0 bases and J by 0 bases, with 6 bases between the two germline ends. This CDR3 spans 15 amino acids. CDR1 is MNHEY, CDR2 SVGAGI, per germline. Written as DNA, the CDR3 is TGTGCCAGCAGTTACTCGTTCAGTAGCAATCAGCCCCAGCATTTT. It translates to CASSYSFSSNQPQHF.

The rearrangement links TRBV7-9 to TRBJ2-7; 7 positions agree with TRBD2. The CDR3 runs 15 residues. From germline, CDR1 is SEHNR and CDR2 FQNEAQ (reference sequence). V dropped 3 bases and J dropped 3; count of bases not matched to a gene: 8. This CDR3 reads CASSFFHGGSYEQYF. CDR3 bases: TGTGCCAGCAGCTTTTTTCACGGGGGGAGCTACGAGCAGTACTTC.